This TCR beta chain was identified in a study of shared clonotypes between healthy human individuals. Germline V gene data show CDR1 as SGHRS and CDR2 as YFSETQ. The CDR3 consists of 13 residues. V was clipped by 3 bases and J by 7 bases, with 10 bases between them. The assay used deep level. Generated by immunoSEQ multiplex PCR, the TCRdb table keeps only in-frame clones and is missing some. The repertoire holds hundreds of thousands of clones, with 75% to 85% as singletons. The chain employs TRBV5-1 and TRBJ1-4; a weak D match, TRBD1 (5 bases). The sequenced sample consisted of PBMCs. This sequence was found in a woman aged 40-49 years in good health. Some clones in this sample may be carry-over from other donors' samples. CDR3 protein: CASSSDGAEKLFF. CDR3 nucleotides: TGCGCCAGCAGCTCGGACGGGGCTGAAAAACTGTTTTTT.